The 7 T cell receptor beta chains listed next were all sequenced from one sample in a study of blood T cell repertoires in COVID-19. The table came from immunoSEQ multiplex PCR; TCRdb's copy has only in-frame clones and leaves some out. The sample shows approximately 500,000 clones, roughly 91% of them seen only once. Source material: peripheral blood. These receptors were collected from a woman between 45 and 65 years old with COVID-19, enrolled during active disease.

V gene TRBV2 combines with J gene TRBJ2-3; TRBD1 agrees at 9 bases. V shed 4 bases and J 5 bases; nucleotides not matched to a gene: 1. CDR1 and CDR2 (germline): SNHLY, FYNNEI. The CDR3 runs to 13 residues. The CDR3 here is CASSGQGGDTQYF. In DNA, the CDR3 is TGTGCCAGCAGTGGACAGGGGGGAGATACGCAGTATTTT. Full variable domain (outside the CDR3, taken from reference TRBV2 and TRBJ2-3): EPEVTQTPSHQVTQMGQEVILRCVPISNHLYFYWYRQILGQKVEFLVSFYNNEISEKSEIFDDQFSVERPDGSNFTLKIRSTKLEDSAMYFCASSGQGGDTQYFGPGTRLTVL.

The genes are TRBV6-5 and TRBJ2-1; 10 nucleotides line up with TRBD2. The CDR3 totals 14 residues. Per the germline V gene, CDR1 is MNHEY and CDR2 is SVGAGI. V was pared by 8 bases and J by 4 bases, with 5 bases of the junction left unmatched. DNA for the CDR3: TGTGCCAGCGGCCCTAGCGGGGGTTACAATGAGCAGTTCTTC. It encodes CASGPSGGYNEQFF.

In this sample, this clone turned up once. V is TRBV19 and J is TRBJ2-3, with a weak D call TRBD1 (6 bases). This CDR3 region has 15 residues. Looked up from germline, CDR1 is LNHDA and CDR2 is SQIVND (reference sequence). V lost 3 bases and J 0 bases, leaving 10 bases between the germline ends. CDR3 protein: CASSIQGSSTDTQYF. The DNA of the CDR3 is TGTGCCAGTAGTATTCAGGGGTCTAGCACAGATACGCAGTATTTT.

The chain employs TRBV7-2 and TRBJ2-3; 10 bases are shared with TRBD2. Germline CDR1 reads SGHTA; CDR2 reads FQGNSA. The CDR3 consists of 17 residues. Unmatched junction bases numbered 6, after V lost 0 bases and J lost 3 bases. CDR3 residues: CASSLAVTSGATDTQYF. In nucleotides, the CDR3 is TGTGCCAGCAGCTTAGCCGTTACTAGCGGGGCGACAGATACGCAGTATTTT. Filled out from reference TRBV7-2 and TRBJ2-3, the complete variable domain reads GAGVSQSPSNKVTEKGKDVELRCDPISGHTALYWYRQSLGQGLEFLIYFQGNSAPDKSGLPSDRFSAERTGGSVSTLTIQRTQQEDSAVYLCASSLAVTSGATDTQYFGPGTRLTVL.

In its sample, this clone was seen a few times. V and J are TRBV14 and TRBJ1-1; no clear D gene. V was cut by 5 bases and J by 3 bases, with 10 bases left in between. CDR3 length: 13 residues. Germline V gives CDR1 SGHDN, CDR2 FVKESK. Written as DNA, the CDR3 is TGTGCCAGCAGCGAGGAGGTTTACACTGAAGCTTTCTTT. The encoded protein is CASSEEVYTEAFF.

The chain employs TRBV14 and TRBJ2-1; a weak D match, TRBD1 (7 bases). This CDR3 is built from 16 residues. Germline CDR1 reads SGHDN; CDR2 reads FVKESK. Deletions cut 4 bases from V and 2 bases from J, with 15 bases between. The CDR3 nucleotides are TGTGCCAGCAGCCCCCCCCGGAGGGGGCCCTACAATGAGCAGTTCTTC. Its protein is CASSPPRRGPYNEQFF.

Comment on this clone: A read error may account for a junction end that differs from germline. The chain combines TRBV27 with TRBJ1-6; TRBD1 aligns across 7 bases. Germline CDR1 and CDR2: MNHEY and SMNVEV (reference sequence). This CDR3 region has 18 residues. The CDR3 sequence: CASSSPAGGGRTGTEFYF. CDR3 in DNA: TGTGCCAGCAGTTCACCCGCGGGGGGGGGACGAACCGGGACAGAGTTTTACTTT.